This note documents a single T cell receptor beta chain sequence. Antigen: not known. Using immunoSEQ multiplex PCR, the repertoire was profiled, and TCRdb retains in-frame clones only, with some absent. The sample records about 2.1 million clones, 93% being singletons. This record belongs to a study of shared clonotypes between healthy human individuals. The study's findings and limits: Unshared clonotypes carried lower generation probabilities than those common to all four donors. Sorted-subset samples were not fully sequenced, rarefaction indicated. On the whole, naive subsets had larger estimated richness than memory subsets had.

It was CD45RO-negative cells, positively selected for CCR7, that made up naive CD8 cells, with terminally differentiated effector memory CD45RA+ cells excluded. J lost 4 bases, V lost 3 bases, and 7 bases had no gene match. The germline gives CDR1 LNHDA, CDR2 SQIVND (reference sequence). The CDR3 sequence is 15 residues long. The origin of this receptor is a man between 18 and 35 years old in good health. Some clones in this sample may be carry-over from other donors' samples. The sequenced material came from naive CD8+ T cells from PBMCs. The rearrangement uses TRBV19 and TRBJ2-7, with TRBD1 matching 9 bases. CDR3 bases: TGTGCCAGTAGTATCGGACAGGGGAAAGTTTACGAGCAGTACTTC. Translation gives CASSIGQGKVYEQYF.